What follows are 15 T cell receptor beta chains derived from one specimen sequenced in a study of glioma-infiltrating T cells after dendritic cell vaccination. Described time point: after dendritic cell vaccination, including at tumor progression/relapse. Here immunoSEQ multiplex PCR was the method, and the copy in TCRdb shows in-frame clones only, minus some. The repertoire holds roughly 100,000 clones, with around 89% as singletons. Sample: blood, taken after dendritic cell vaccination. The receptors shown here come from a human donor with glioblastoma.

The J gene is TRBJ2-2, the V gene TRBV10-3, with TRBD2 matching 8 bases. Germline CDR1 ENHRY, CDR2 SYGVKD. V was clipped by 9 bases and J by 0 bases; unmatched bases: 9. CDR3 length: 16 residues. CDR3 residues: CAISGRTDPNTGELFF. The CDR3 DNA sequence: TGTGCCATAAGCGGGAGAACCGATCCGAACACCGGGGAGCTGTTTTTT.

This sequence joins TRBV15 and TRBJ2-5; possible D gene TRBD2, 6 bases. The J call is in doubt because the DNA end fits TRBJ2-7 better. This CDR3 contains 12 residues. Germline V CDR1 and CDR2: LNHNV, YYDKDF (reference sequence). The CDR3 reads CATTRAGSEQYF. The CDR3 coding sequence is TGTGCCACCACGAGGGCGGGATCCGAGCAGTACTTC.

The J gene is TRBJ1-2, the V gene TRBV7-9, with 10 bases aligning to TRBD1. In germline, CDR1 is SEHNR, CDR2 FQNEAQ (reference sequence). The CDR3 has 14 residues. Trimming at V came to 1 base and at J to 4 bases, leaving 0 bases not matched to a gene. This CDR3 reads CASSLGTGGYGYTF. CDR3 DNA: TGTGCCAGCAGCTTAGGGACAGGGGGCTATGGCTACACCTTC.

This chain links TRBV2 with TRBJ2-1, with D possibly being TRBD2 (7 bases). Germline V CDR1 and CDR2: SNHLY, FYNNEI. The V gene lost 1 base and the J gene lost 9 bases, with 25 bases spanning the gap. CDR3 length: 18 residues. The CDR3 loop reads CASSEGRGVRGPLGEQFF. The DNA for the CDR3 is TGTGCCAGCAGTGAAGGACGCGGGGTGCGGGGGCCCCTGGGTGAGCAGTTCTTC.

The chain links TRBV10-3 to TRBJ2-3; D not resolved. Germline assignment: CDR1 ENHRY and CDR2 SYGVKD. With 3 bases removed from V and 4 bases from J, the gap between germline ends came to 14 bases. The CDR3 totals 15 residues. The CDR3 region is CAISDRSDNADTQYF. In nucleotides, the CDR3 is TGTGCCATCAGTGATCGGTCTGACAATGCAGATACGCAGTATTTT.

The rearrangement uses TRBV6-1 and TRBJ1-6; a weak D match, TRBD1 (6 bases). Germline-derived CDR1 and CDR2 are MNHNS and SASEGT. Trimming removed 5 bases from V and 8 bases from J, with 16 bases in between. The CDR3 spans 15 residues. The CDR3 loop reads CASSQRGGLDSPLHF. DNA for the CDR3: TGTGCCAGCAGTCAAAGGGGGGGGCTAGATTCACCCCTCCACTTT.

V usage is TRBV6-5 and J usage is TRBJ2-5; D might be TRBD1 (6 bases). Near its end, the DNA agrees better with TRBJ2-7, so the J call may be wrong. The CDR3 runs 14 residues. CDR1 and CDR2 from the germline V gene are MNHEY and SVGAGI. CDR3 sequence reads: CASSPGTRFYEQYF. DNA for the CDR3: TGTGCCAGCAGCCCCGGGACACGATTCTACGAGCAGTACTTC.

The V call is TRBV4-1, the J call TRBJ2-3; 7 bases line up with TRBD1. Trimming at V came to 4 bases and at J to 1 base, leaving 8 bases not matched to a gene. The CDR3 has 16 amino acids. Per germline, CDR1 MGHRA and CDR2 YSYEKL. CDR3 sequence: CASSRPGQPGTDTQYF. DNA of the CDR3: TGCGCCAGCAGCCGCCCGGGACAGCCAGGCACAGATACGCAGTATTTT.

V is TRBV30 and J is TRBJ2-5; 14 bases agree with TRBD2. The CDR3 runs to 15 residues. Germline V lookup: CDR1 GTSNPN, CDR2 SVGIG (reference sequence). J gave up 4 bases and V 3 bases, and 4 bases lay outside the gene matches. The CDR3: CAWSLTSGGGETQYF. The DNA for the CDR3 is TGTGCCTGGAGCCTGACTAGCGGGGGGGGAGAGACCCAGTACTTC.

V gene TRBV7-2 combines with J gene TRBJ1-5, with D possibly TRBD1 on 6 matching bases. Looked up from germline, CDR1 is SGHTA and CDR2 is FQGNSA. V gave up 0 bases and J gave up 9 bases, with 12 bases separating them. This CDR3 contains 14 residues. CDR3 DNA: TGTGCCAGCAGCTTAGCGCAGGGACATTGGCCCCAGCATTTT. Its protein is CASSLAQGHWPQHF.

V is TRBV18 and J is TRBJ2-7; maybe TRBD1 (5 bases). The germline V gene encodes CDR1 KGHSH and CDR2 LQKENI. The CDR3 runs 14 residues. Trimming removed 3 bases at V and 1 base at J, with 10 bases between. The CDR3 region has the DNA TGTGCCAGCTCACCCTCCCGACAGTCCTACGAGCAGTACTTC. Translation: CASSPSRQSYEQYF.

The J gene is TRBJ2-5, the V gene TRBV7-3; D is perhaps TRBD2 (5 bases). Germline V gene lookup returns CDR1 SGHTA and CDR2 FQGTGA. CDR3 length equals 13 residues. V was trimmed by 4 bases and J by 5 bases, leaving 11 bases between them. CDR3 sequence (DNA): TGTGCCAGCAGCTCGGGATCTGGGGAGACCCAGTACTTC. This translates into CASSSGSGETQYF.

The chain carries TRBV7-9 and TRBJ1-1; D is unclear. The V gene's germline CDR1 is SEHNR and CDR2 FQNEAQ (reference sequence). V shed 5 bases and J shed 3 bases, with 10 bases lying between them. The CDR3 loop spans 13 amino acids. CDR3 DNA: TGTGCCAGCAGCACTAGGGTCGACACTGAAGCTTTCTTT. The encoded protein is CASSTRVDTEAFF.

V is TRBV7-6 and J is TRBJ2-7; 8 bases fit TRBD1. Germline values: CDR1 SGHVS, CDR2 FNYEAQ. The J segment lost 3 bases and the V segment lost 8 bases, leaving 9 bases of the junction unmatched. CDR3 length: 14 amino acids. The CDR3 nucleotides read TGTGCCAGCGGCAGAGGACAGGGTTTCTACGAGCAGTACTTC. Translating it yields CASGRGQGFYEQYF.

The chain has TRBV7-3 and TRBJ1-5, with 7 bases aligning to TRBD1. The CDR3 sequence is 15 residues long. CDR1 is SGHTA and CDR2 is FQGTGA in the germline V gene. J was trimmed by 0 bases and V by 5 bases; bases with no gene match: 4. For the CDR3, the DNA is TGTGCCAGCAGCAAGACAGGGAATAGCAATCAGCCCCAGCATTTT. Its protein is CASSKTGNSNQPQHF. Full variable domain (remainder filled in from reference TRBV7-3 and TRBJ1-5): GAGVSQTPSNKVTEKGKYVELRCDPISGHTALYWYRQSLGQGPEFLIYFQGTGAADDSGLPNDRFFAVRPEGSVSTLKIQRTERGDSAVYLCASSKTGNSNQPQHFGDGTRLSIL.